The 26 T cell receptor beta chains listed next were all sequenced from one sample in a study of siplizumab effects on memory and regulatory T cells. TCRdb's copy holds only in-frame clones and misses some; the assay was immunoSEQ multiplex PCR. The sample includes about 110,000 clones, 92% seen only once; the top ten take 0.75%. Source material: Tregs sorted from blood. These TCRs come from a human donor in good health.

J is TRBJ1-3 and V is TRBV6-1, with no clear D. The CDR3 is 13 residues long. Looked up from germline, CDR1 is MNHNS and CDR2 is SASEGT. V lost 6 bases to trimming and J lost 0 bases, with 6 bases between them. The CDR3 loop reads CASRVSSGNTIYF. The CDR3 nucleotides are TGTGCCAGCAGGGTGTCCTCTGGAAACACCATATATTTT.

This sequence joins TRBV5-1 and TRBJ2-1; 14 bases are shared with TRBD2. This CDR3 is 17 amino acids long. Germline V gene sequence: CDR1 SGHRS, CDR2 YFSETQ. Unmatched junction bases numbered 8, after V lost 3 bases and J lost 6 bases. In DNA form, the CDR3 reads TGCGCCAGCAGCTGGACCCTCGGACTAGCGGGAGGCAATGAGCAGTTCTTC. Translation gives CASSWTLGLAGGNEQFF.

The chain couples TRBV5-1 to TRBJ2-5; a weak D match, TRBD1 (7 bases). Germline V CDR1 and CDR2: SGHRS, YFSETQ. The length of the CDR3 is 14 residues. V gave up 2 bases and J gave up 3 bases, with 11 bases separating them. The DNA for the CDR3 is TGCGCCAGCAGCTTAGGGGGCGGGGAAGAGACCCAGTACTTC. It encodes CASSLGGGEETQYF.

In DNA form, the CDR3 reads TGTGCCAGCAGCTTATGGGGGAGCAATCAGCCCCAGCATTTT. Its translation is CASSLWGSNQPQHF. The V call is TRBV7-9, the J call TRBJ1-5; perhaps TRBD1 as D (5 bases). The V gene lost 2 bases and the J gene lost 1 base, with 6 bases spanning the gap. CDR3 length equals 14 residues. In germline, CDR1 is SEHNR, CDR2 FQNEAQ (reference sequence).

CDR3 amino acids: CASSRPGAGEQYF. In DNA form, the CDR3 reads TGTGCCAGCAGCCGACCGGGAGCAGGGGAGCAGTACTTC. The V call is TRBV5-4, the J call TRBJ2-7; TRBD2 might be the D (6 bases). The CDR3 loop spans 13 amino acids. Germline CDR1 SGHNT, CDR2 YYREEE (reference sequence). Trimming left V 4 bases short and J 7 bases short, with 15 bases between.

The chain is built from TRBV19 and TRBJ1-5; 8 nucleotides line up with TRBD1. CDR3 length: 16 residues. CDR1 is LNHDA, CDR2 SQIVND, per germline (reference sequence). V lost 4 bases and J lost 3; bases outside the gene matches: 8. The CDR3 spells CASSTTTGAYNQPQHF. The CDR3 nucleotides read TGTGCCAGTAGTACCACGACAGGGGCCTACAATCAGCCCCAGCATTTT.

This clone has just one count. The chain joins TRBV5-1 to TRBJ2-1; D uncertain. This CDR3 is 14 amino acids long. CDR1 is SGHRS, CDR2 YFSETQ, per germline. Trimming left V 0 bases short and J 6 bases short, with 10 bases between. As DNA, the CDR3 is TGCGCCAGCAGCTTGGCCACAGACTCCAATGAGCAGTTCTTC. Protein: CASSLATDSNEQFF.

V gene TRBV19 combines with J gene TRBJ1-3; TRBD1 is a possible D gene (5 bases). Trimming took off 5 bases at V and 0 bases at J, with 11 bases between the two ends. The CDR3 is 15 amino acids. CDR1 and CDR2 (germline): LNHDA, SQIVND (reference sequence). CDR3 sequence: CASSRPGSSGNTIYF. In DNA, the CDR3 is TGTGCCAGTAGTCGGCCAGGGAGCTCTGGAAACACCATATATTTT.

The rearrangement uses TRBV19 and TRBJ1-1; D is unresolved. This CDR3 is built from 13 residues. The germline V gene has CDR1 LNHDA and CDR2 SQIVND (reference sequence). Deletions cut 3 bases from V and 1 base from J, with 6 bases between. The CDR3 spells CASSISQNTEAFF. The CDR3 DNA reads TGTGCCAGTAGTATTTCCCAGAACACTGAAGCTTTCTTT.

The chain has TRBV11-1 and TRBJ1-2; 7 nucleotides agree with TRBD1. Germline CDR1 SGHAT, CDR2 FQDESV (reference sequence). This CDR3 spans 15 amino acids. The V and J ends lost 1 base and 8 bases, in that order; junction bases with no gene match: 10. The chain's CDR3 is CASSLDLDRALGYTF. CDR3 nucleotides: TGTGCCAGCAGCTTAGATCTCGACAGGGCCCTCGGCTACACCTTC.

The chain uses TRBV25-1 and TRBJ2-3, with 10 bases that match TRBD2. The CDR3 runs to 14 residues. Germline-derived CDR1 and CDR2 are MGHDK and SYGVNS. With V trimmed by 7 bases and J by 0 bases, 1 base remained unmatched. The CDR3 bases are TGTGCCAGCAAACTAGCGGGAAGCACAGATACGCAGTATTTT. It yields the protein CASKLAGSTDTQYF.

Concerning this clone: Additional DNA sequences in this sample encode the identical CDR3. This chain links TRBV7-9 with TRBJ1-2; weak D call: TRBD1 (6 bases). Germline CDR1 and CDR2: SEHNR and FQNEAQ (reference sequence). Trimming stripped 1 base from V and 3 bases from J, with 9 bases between. The CDR3 covers 14 residues. For the CDR3, the DNA is TGTGCCAGCAGCTTAGTAGGGGGTGACTATGGCTACACCTTC. This codes for CASSLVGGDYGYTF. The variable domain in full, completed from reference TRBV7-9 and TRBJ1-2, reads DTGVSQNPRHKITKRGQNVTFRCDPISEHNRLYWYRQTLGQGPEFLTYFQNEAQLEKSRLLSDRFSAERPKGSFSTLEIQRTEQGDSAMYLCASSLVGGDYGYTFGSGTRLTVV.

The rearrangement joins TRBV5-4 to TRBJ1-5; possibly TRBD1 for D (5 bases). The CDR3 length is 15 residues. Germline V CDR1 and CDR2: SGHNT, YYREEE (reference sequence). V lost 5 bases and J lost 1, with 13 bases in between. Written as DNA, the CDR3 is TGTGCCAGCAGGGACATCAGGGAAAGCAATCAGCCCCAGCATTTT. Residues: CASRDIRESNQPQHF.

The V and J genes are TRBV27 and TRBJ1-5, with D perhaps matching TRBD1 (5 bases). Germline V lookup: CDR1 MNHEY, CDR2 SMNVEV (reference sequence). The CDR3 runs to 17 residues. V was shortened by 3 bases and J by 4 bases, with 19 bases between the two germline ends. CDR3 nucleotide sequence: TGTGCCAGCAGTTTCCGGACCCTTGGGGGAGGGAATCAGCCCCAGCATTTT. Translating gives CASSFRTLGGGNQPQHF.

This chain connects TRBV2 to TRBJ1-5; no clear D gene. V lost 7 bases to trimming and J lost 2 bases, with 9 bases between them. The V gene's germline CDR1 is SNHLY and CDR2 FYNNEI. The CDR3 spans 13 residues. The CDR3 loop reads CASTRGGNQPQHF. The CDR3 DNA follows: TGTGCCAGCACTCGGGGAGGCAATCAGCCCCAGCATTTT.

The rearrangement links TRBV5-6 to TRBJ2-2, with D possibly TRBD2 on 5 matching bases. Germline V gene data show CDR1 as SGHDT and CDR2 as YYEEEE. The CDR3 length is 14 residues. The V and J ends lost 0 bases and 4 bases respectively, with 7 bases between them. In DNA form, the CDR3 reads TGTGCCAGCAGCTTGGGTCGGGGCACCGGGGAGCTGTTTTTT. Translating it yields CASSLGRGTGELFF.

The chain is built from TRBV19 and TRBJ1-5; the match to TRBD1 covers 7 bases. The CDR3 is 14 amino acids. The junction had 7 bases not matched to a gene; V was cut back by 4 bases and J by 7 bases. CDR1 and CDR2 from the germline V gene are LNHDA and SQIVND (reference sequence). The CDR3 DNA sequence: TGTGCCAGTAGTACTCCACAGGGGCGGCAGCCCCAGCATTTT. Protein sequence: CASSTPQGRQPQHF.

V gene TRBV12-5 combines with J gene TRBJ1-1; 8 positions agree with TRBD1. Trimming removed 5 bases from V and 11 bases from J; junction bases left unmatched: 7. Germline lookup yields CDR1 LGHNT and CDR2 FRNRAP. The CDR3 totals 12 residues. CDR3 amino acids: CASGIDRGAAFF. The CDR3 coding sequence is TGTGCTAGTGGTATCGACAGGGGCGCGGCTTTCTTT.

The V call is TRBV6-1, the J call TRBJ2-3; D is possibly TRBD1 (5 bases). The V end lost 2 bases, the J end lost 2 bases, and 14 bases lay between the germline ends. CDR3 length: 16 amino acids. Germline V gene lookup returns CDR1 MNHNS and CDR2 SASEGT. CDR3 loop: CASSERGVGSTDTQYF. In DNA form, the CDR3 reads TGTGCCAGCAGTGAAAGGGGTGTGGGGTCCACAGATACGCAGTATTTT.

This chain joins TRBV2 and TRBJ2-5; D is ambiguous. This CDR3 comprises 13 residues. From germline, CDR1 is SNHLY and CDR2 FYNNEI. Trimming removed 3 bases from V and 4 bases from J, with 9 bases in between. In DNA form, the CDR3 reads TGTGCCAGCAGTGAGCGCAGGTTAGAGACCCAGTACTTC. Translation: CASSERRLETQYF.

The V gene is TRBV5-1, the J gene TRBJ2-3, with 8 bases that match TRBD1. Germline V CDR1 and CDR2: SGHRS, YFSETQ. With V trimmed by 3 bases and J by 2 bases, 2 bases remained unmatched. The CDR3 contains 14 residues. The CDR3 bases are TGCGCCAGCAGCTGGGGACAGGACACAGATACGCAGTATTTT. Translating it yields CASSWGQDTDTQYF.

J is TRBJ2-7 and V is TRBV5-6; D could derive from TRBD1 or TRBD2 (5 bases each). V was pared by 4 bases and J by 2 bases, with 16 bases between. The germline gives CDR1 SGHDT, CDR2 YYEEEE. The CDR3 totals 15 residues. The DNA of the CDR3 is TGTGCCAGCAGCCGATGGGACCGCCACACCTACGAGCAGTACTTC. It encodes CASSRWDRHTYEQYF.

The V call is TRBV7-9, the J call TRBJ1-2; D is uncertain. Germline lookup yields CDR1 SEHNR and CDR2 FQNEAQ (reference sequence). The CDR3 sequence is 12 residues long. Between the trimmed V and J ends, which lost 2 bases and 7 bases, there was a span of 8 bases. The DNA of the CDR3 is TGTGCCAGCAGCTTAATAGGGCGTGGCTACACCTTC. This encodes CASSLIGRGYTF.

V gene TRBV15 combines with J gene TRBJ2-5, with D possibly matching TRBD1 (6 bases). CDR1 and CDR2 (germline): LNHNV, YYDKDF (reference sequence). V was cut by 7 bases and J by 1 base, with 10 bases left in between. This CDR3 spans 13 amino acids. The CDR3 sequence is CATKTGPQETQYF. The CDR3 DNA is TGTGCCACCAAGACAGGCCCCCAAGAGACCCAGTACTTC.

This chain links TRBV6-5 with TRBJ1-1; D unresolved. CDR3 size: 13 residues. Germline CDR1 reads MNHEY; CDR2 reads SVGAGI. V lost 6 bases to trimming and J lost 0 bases, with 8 bases between them. The chain's CDR3 is CASRLTVNTEAFF. The CDR3 region has the DNA TGTGCCAGCAGGCTAACGGTGAACACTGAAGCTTTCTTT.

This chain connects TRBV7-8 to TRBJ1-4; D gene uncertain. This CDR3 contains 12 residues. Trimming left V 4 bases short and J 10 bases short, with 10 bases between. Germline assignment: CDR1 SGHVS and CDR2 FQNEAQ. CDR3: CASSSQIGKLFF. In nucleotides, the CDR3 is TGTGCCAGCAGCTCGCAAATTGGAAAACTGTTTTTT.